This T cell receptor (beta chain) was retrieved from a study of Graves' ophthalmopathy and Graves' hyperthyroidism. In regard to this clonotype: Its antigen is not known.

Findings and limits, study-wide: Blood shared most expanded thyroid clonotypes above 0.001 frequency. Ophthalmopathy progression prediction by the model yielded a sensitivity of more than 60% and a specificity of approximately 72%. Sensitivity of approximately 90% and specificity of around 76% were achieved when a 13-signature model separated ophthalmopathy from stable hyperthyroidism.

V lost 0 bases, J lost 1 base, and 16 bases lay in between. The germline CDR1 and CDR2 sequences are SGHRS and YFSETQ. The CDR3 spans 17 residues. The sequenced template was RNA, covering the TCR beta CDR3 region. Second-round multiplex PCR followed a first-round RT-PCR using HTBI primers. TCRdb reanalysed the multiplex PCR reads using MiXCR and keeps one entry per CDR3 protein. The sample yields 170,000 or so distinct CDR3 sequences, 39% seen once. The J gene is TRBJ1-1, the V gene TRBV5-1; perhaps TRBD1 as D (6 bases). The source is a man in his thirties or forties with Graves' ophthalmopathy. Sequencing was performed on peripheral blood. CDR3 residues: CASSLEGVGATNTEAFF. DNA for the CDR3: TGCGCCAGCAGCTTGGAGGGCGTGGGGGCCACGAACACTGAAGCTTTCTTT.